These 4 T cell receptor beta chains share one sample of origin, sequenced in a study of STAT5B mutations in CD4+ large granular lymphocyte leukemia. TCRdb keeps only in-frame clones here, not all; method: immunoSEQ multiplex PCR. Of approximately 19,000 clones listed, about 75% are singletons. The sequencing input was CD4+ T cells from blood buffy coats. The receptors stem from a human donor in good health.

The rearrangement links TRBV7-2 to TRBJ1-1; weak D call: TRBD1 (6 bases). V shed 2 bases and J shed 1 base, with 20 bases lying between them. The CDR3 spans 18 residues. Germline V CDR1 and CDR2: SGHTA, FQGNSA. CDR3 residues: CASSLLNRGARRNTEAFF. As DNA, the CDR3 is TGTGCCAGCAGCTTATTGAACCGGGGGGCAAGACGGAACACTGAAGCTTTCTTT.

The CDR3 nucleotides are TGCGCCAGCAGTGAGTCGTCCTTGGGGATGGAGTTCTTC. It specifies CASSESSLGMEFF. The chain carries TRBV10-1 and TRBJ2-1; no firm D call. V was shortened by 0 bases and J by 14 bases, with 14 bases between the two germline ends. Germline loops: CDR1 WNHNN, CDR2 SYGVQD (reference sequence). This CDR3 has 13 amino acids.

This chain uses TRBV29-1 with TRBJ1-2; D is uncertain. Germline lookup yields CDR1 SQVTM and CDR2 ANQGSEA. The germline V and J ends were trimmed by 3 bases and 2 bases, with 13 bases remaining between them. This CDR3 spans 14 amino acids. In nucleotides, the CDR3 is TGCAGCGTTGAGGGCCGGGGAGCGAACTATGGCTACACCTTC. This codes for CSVEGRGANYGYTF. The full variable domain, in which reference TRBV29-1 and TRBJ1-2 provide the parts outside the CDR3, is SAVISQKPSRDICQRGTSLTIQCQVDSQVTMMFWYRQQPGQSLTLIATANQGSEATYESGFVIDKFPISRPNLTFSTLTVSNMSPEDSSIYLCSVEGRGANYGYTFGSGTRLTVV.

V and J are TRBV2 and TRBJ2-3; 9 bases align to TRBD2. In germline, CDR1 is SNHLY, CDR2 FYNNEI. The ends lost 6 bases at V and 5 bases at J; junction bases unmatched: 6. There are 14 residues in the CDR3. CDR3 sequence: CASSRSGGGDTQYF. The CDR3 coding sequence is TGTGCCAGCAGCCGTAGCGGGGGCGGAGATACGCAGTATTTT.